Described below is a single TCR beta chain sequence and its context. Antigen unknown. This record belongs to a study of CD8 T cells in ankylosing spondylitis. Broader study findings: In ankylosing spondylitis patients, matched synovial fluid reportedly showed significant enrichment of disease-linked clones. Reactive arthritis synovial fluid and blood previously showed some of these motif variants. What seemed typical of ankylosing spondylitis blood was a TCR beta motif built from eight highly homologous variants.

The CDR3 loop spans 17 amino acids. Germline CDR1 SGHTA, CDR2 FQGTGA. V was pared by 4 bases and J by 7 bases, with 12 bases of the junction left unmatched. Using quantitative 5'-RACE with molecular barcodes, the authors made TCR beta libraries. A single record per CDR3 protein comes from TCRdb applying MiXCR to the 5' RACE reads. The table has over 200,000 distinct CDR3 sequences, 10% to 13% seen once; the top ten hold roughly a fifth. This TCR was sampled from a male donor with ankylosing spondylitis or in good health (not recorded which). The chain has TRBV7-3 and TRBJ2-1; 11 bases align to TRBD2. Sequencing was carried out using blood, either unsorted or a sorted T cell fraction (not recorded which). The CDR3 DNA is TGTGCCAGCAGCTCAAGGGGGGGGCTAGCGGGGGGTAATGAGCAGTTCTTC. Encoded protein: CASSSRGGLAGGNEQFF.